This T cell receptor (beta chain) was identified in a study of CD8 T cells in Susac syndrome. Comment on this clonotype: As yet, its antigen is unknown.

The V gene lost 5 bases and the J gene lost 0 bases, with 10 bases spanning the gap. The CDR3 loop spans 13 amino acids. From germline, CDR1 is DFQATT and CDR2 SNEGSKA (reference sequence). Overall study results and limits: The authors acknowledged that their TCR sequencing and HLA analysis involved a relatively small number of individuals.

Negative isolation yielded CD4+ and CD8+ T cells, and FACS enriched TEMRA cells. Random hexamers served to reverse transcribe about 0.45 to 1 ug RNA. In TCRdb, the immunoSEQ multiplex PCR reads were re-called with MiXCR into one record per CDR3 protein. This sample carries some 210,000 distinct CDR3 sequences, over 90% of them seen once, and the ten largest clones take 0.15%. The chain recombines TRBV20-1 with TRBJ2-5; D call uncertain. This TCR derives from a human donor with Susac syndrome. Sample: CD4+ T cells from PBMCs. DNA for the CDR3: TGCAGTGCTCCGGACGGGTACCAAGAGACCCAGTACTTC. It translates to CSAPDGYQETQYF.